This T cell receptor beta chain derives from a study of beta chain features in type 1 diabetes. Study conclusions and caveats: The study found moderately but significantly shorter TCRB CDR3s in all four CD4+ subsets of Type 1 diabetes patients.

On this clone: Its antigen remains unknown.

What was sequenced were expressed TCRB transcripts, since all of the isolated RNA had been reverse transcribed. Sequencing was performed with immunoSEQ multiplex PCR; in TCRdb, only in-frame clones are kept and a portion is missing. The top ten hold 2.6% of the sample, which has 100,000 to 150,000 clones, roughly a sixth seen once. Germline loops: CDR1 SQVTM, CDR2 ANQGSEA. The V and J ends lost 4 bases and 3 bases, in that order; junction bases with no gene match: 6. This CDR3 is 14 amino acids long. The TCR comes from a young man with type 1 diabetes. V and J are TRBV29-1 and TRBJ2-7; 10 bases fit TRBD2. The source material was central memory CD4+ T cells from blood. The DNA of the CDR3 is TGCAGCGTTGGGGGTCGGACTAGCGGCTACGAGCAGTACTTC. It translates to CSVGGRTSGYEQYF.